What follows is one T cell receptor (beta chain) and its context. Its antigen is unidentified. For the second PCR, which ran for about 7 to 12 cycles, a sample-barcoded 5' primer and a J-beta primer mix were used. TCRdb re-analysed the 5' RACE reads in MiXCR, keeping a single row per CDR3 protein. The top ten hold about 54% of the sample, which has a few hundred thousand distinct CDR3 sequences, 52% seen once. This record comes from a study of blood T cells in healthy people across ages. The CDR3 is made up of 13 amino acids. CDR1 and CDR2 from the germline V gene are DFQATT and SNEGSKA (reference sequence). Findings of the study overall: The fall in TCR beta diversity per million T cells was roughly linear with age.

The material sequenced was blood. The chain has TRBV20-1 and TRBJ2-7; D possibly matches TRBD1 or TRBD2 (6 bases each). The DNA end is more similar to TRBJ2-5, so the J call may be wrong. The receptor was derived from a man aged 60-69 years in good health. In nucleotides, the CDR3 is TGCAGTGCTAGAGGTCTAGGGGGGGAGACCCAGTACTTC. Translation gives CSARGLGGETQYF.